This is a list of T cell receptor beta chains from one sample in a study of CD8+ T cells in alopecia areata. Sequenced by immunoSEQ multiplex PCR; TCRdb stores in-frame clones only, minus some. The table lists approximately 170,000 clones, 60% to 70% of them singletons, with around 0.69% in the top ten. The sample here was CD4+ T cells sorted from blood, taken at week 4, from a patient treated with tofacitinib. The receptors here all came from a human donor with alopecia areata. Both conserved end residues are part of each CDR3. A D gene is named only where the DNA matches it firmly. Rows may omit the clone size; those that give it use once, few, many or a size class.

j_call,clone_size,d_call,v_call,cdr3_length,cdr3_aa,cdr3_nt
TRBJ2-5,.,TRBD2,TRBV5-4,13,CASEREMGETQYF,TGTGCCAGCGAGCGGGAGATGGGTGAGACCCAGTACTTC
TRBJ2-1,.,TRBD2,TRBV7-2,16,CASSSDSATSGPEQFF,TGTGCCAGCAGCTCCGACTCCGCGACTAGCGGGCCTGAGCAGTTCTTC
TRBJ2-5,.,TRBD2,TRBV30,13,CAWIGDYGETQYF,TGTGCCTGGATTGGGGACTACGGAGAGACCCAGTACTTC
TRBJ2-6,.,.,TRBV30,12,CAWSPWANVLTF,TGTGCCTGGAGCCCCTGGGCCAACGTCCTGACTTTC
TRBJ1-1,.,.,TRBV2,11,CASTHETEAFF,TGTGCCAGCACCCACGAGACAGAAGCTTTCTTT
TRBJ1-4,.,.,TRBV5-1,14,CASSAQGQDEKLFF,TGCGCCAGCAGCGCCCAGGGGCAGGATGAAAAACTGTTTTTT
TRBJ1-5,once,TRBD1,TRBV2,16,CASRNYRGGYVEPQHF,TGTGCCAGCAGGAACTACAGGGGAGGGTACGTGGAGCCCCAGCATTTT
TRBJ2-7,.,.,TRBV29-1,13,CSASSGSSYEQYF,TGCAGCGCCTCTTCGGGTAGCTCCTACGAGCAGTACTTC
TRBJ1-1,many,TRBD1,TRBV23-1,13,CASRDRGSTEAFF,TGCGCCAGCCGGGACAGGGGGAGCACTGAAGCTTTCTTT
TRBJ2-1,few,TRBD2,TRBV23-1,17,CASSPGLAGGPYNEQFF,TGCGCCAGCAGTCCCGGACTAGCGGGAGGCCCATACAATGAGCAGTTCTTC
TRBJ2-1,.,.,TRBV20-1,10,CSASDNEQFF,TGCAGTGCTAGTGACAATGAGCAGTTCTTC
TRBJ2-3,.,.,TRBV5-4,14,CASSLYLAGDTQYF,TGTGCCAGCAGCTTGTACTTAGCCGGAGATACGCAGTATTTT
TRBJ1-5,.,TRBD1,TRBV27,17,CASSRGQGLYSNQPQHF,TGTGCCAGCAGTAGGGGACAGGGGCTTTATAGCAATCAGCCCCAGCATTTT
TRBJ2-7,.,TRBD1,TRBV6-5,14,CASSRTGPSYEQYF,TGTGCCAGCAGCCGGACAGGGCCCTCCTACGAGCAGTACTTC
TRBJ1-5,.,.,TRBV7-2,15,CASSLGGYSNQPQHF,TGTGCCAGCAGCTTAGGCGGATATAGCAATCAGCCCCAGCATTTT
TRBJ1-2,.,.,TRBV7-2,10,CASGNYGYTF,TGTGCCAGCGGGAACTATGGCTACACCTTC
TRBJ2-1,.,TRBD2,TRBV29-1,16,CSVDGLAGDIYNEQFF,TGCAGCGTGGATGGACTAGCGGGAGATATCTACAATGAGCAGTTCTTC
TRBJ1-5,.,.,TRBV30,13,CAWSQGSNQPQHF,TGTGCCTGGAGCCAGGGTAGCAATCAGCCCCAGCATTTT
TRBJ2-3,.,.,TRBV29-1,14,CSVEVPRGTDTQYF,TGCAGCGTTGAAGTCCCCCGGGGGACAGATACGCAGTATTTT
TRBJ2-2,.,TRBD2,TRBV15,15,CATSVISGRTGELFF,TGTGCCACCAGCGTAATAAGCGGGAGGACCGGGGAGCTGTTTTTT
TRBJ2-3,.,.,TRBV29-1,13,CSVERGGTDTQYF,TGCAGCGTTGAAAGAGGGGGCACAGATACGCAGTATTTT
TRBJ1-2,.,.,TRBV4-3,15,CASSQEGRSAYGYTF,TGCGCCAGCAGCCAAGAAGGCCGGTCCGCCTATGGCTACACCTTC
TRBJ2-3,.,TRBD1,TRBV29-1,11,CSLQGTDTQYF,TGCAGTCTACAGGGGACAGATACGCAGTATTTT
TRBJ2-4,.,.,TRBV2,14,CASSAGQIPAAVHF,TGTGCCAGCAGCGCGGGACAAATACCGGCTGCCGTACACTTC
TRBJ2-2,.,.,TRBV4-3,15,CASSQGTGYTGELFF,TGCGCCAGCAGCCAGGGCACAGGGTACACCGGGGAGCTGTTTTTT
TRBJ1-1,.,.,TRBV5-1,14,CASSPQPGRSEAFF,TGCGCCAGCAGCCCCCAACCCGGACGGAGTGAAGCTTTCTTT
TRBJ2-3,few,TRBD2,TRBV7-2,15,CASSFSGAGTDTQYF,TGTGCCAGCAGCTTTAGCGGGGCCGGGACAGATACGCAGTATTTT
TRBJ2-6,once,.,TRBV29-1,16,CSVEGVPSSGANVLTF,TGCAGCGTAGAGGGGGTCCCCTCCTCTGGGGCCAACGTCCTGACTTTC